This T cell receptor (beta chain) stems from a study of control samples from healthy donors and cancer patients. Trimming removed 4 bases from V and 3 bases from J; junction bases left unmatched: 3. The CDR3 has 14 amino acids. CDR1 and CDR2 from the germline V gene are KGHSH and LQKENI. The method was immunoSEQ multiplex PCR; TCRdb's version includes in-frame clones alone and lacks a portion of them. This table holds about 29,000 clones, roughly 85% found once. This sequence originates from a female donor with melanoma. The sequencing input was formalin-fixed, paraffin-embedded tissue. This chain uses TRBV18 with TRBJ1-2, with TRBD1 matching 9 bases. The DNA for the CDR3 is TGTGCCAGCTCACTCGACAGGGGGGACTATGGCTACACCTTC. Amino acid sequence: CASSLDRGDYGYTF. Together with reference TRBV18 and TRBJ1-2, the CDR3 gives the full variable domain: NAGVMQNPRHLVRRRGQEARLRCSPMKGHSHVYWYRQLPEEGLKFMVYLQKENIIDESGMPKERFSAEFPKEGPSILRIQQVVRGDSAAYFCASSLDRGDYGYTFGSGTRLTVV.